The 22 T cell receptor beta chains in this list originate from one sample, sequenced in a study of PD-1 blockade in classical Hodgkin lymphoma. Some clones are missing from TCRdb's copy, which holds only in-frame ones; the method was immunoSEQ multiplex PCR. Among around 40,000 clones, approximately 80% were seen once, and the ten largest hold over 9.5%. After autologous stem cell transplantation all patients relapsed, and prior brentuximab vedotin exposure differed between cohorts. The material was peripheral blood mononuclear cells (PBMCs), obtained at baseline. Receptors were obtained from a human donor with classical Hodgkin lymphoma.

This clone was counted a few times. V is TRBV5-1 and J is TRBJ1-1; D is unclear. The V gene's germline CDR1 is SGHRS and CDR2 YFSETQ. Between the trimmed V and J ends, which lost 0 bases and 2 bases, there was a span of 5 bases. This CDR3 region has 13 residues. The CDR3 DNA follows: TGCGCCAGCAGCTTGGTAGTTAACACTGAAGCTTTCTTT. It encodes CASSLVVNTEAFF.

The chain is built from TRBV7-9 and TRBJ2-1, with 9 positions matching TRBD1. Trimming took 6 bases from V and 3 from J; bases not matched to a gene: 9. The CDR3 has 16 residues. Germline lookup yields CDR1 SEHNR and CDR2 FQNEAQ (reference sequence). CDR3 nucleotide sequence: TGTGCCAGCAGGCAAAAGGGACAGGGTTTCTACAATGAGCAGTTCTTC. Protein product: CASRQKGQGFYNEQFF.

The chain carries TRBV28 and TRBJ2-3; D is undetermined. Germline V lookup: CDR1 MDHEN, CDR2 SYDVKM. The length of the CDR3 is 13 residues. The ends were cut back, 3 bases at V and 9 bases at J, with 13 bases in the middle. The CDR3 DNA follows: TGTGCCAGCAGTTTGCAGGTGGTGAGAACGCAGTATTTT. This codes for CASSLQVVRTQYF.

This clone was detected only a few times. The chain employs TRBV18 and TRBJ2-6; D remains ambiguous. The ends were cut back, 6 bases at V and 3 bases at J, with 9 bases in the middle. The germline V gene has CDR1 KGHSH and CDR2 LQKENI. The CDR3 consists of 14 residues. CDR3 protein: CASSATLGANVLTF. The CDR3, as DNA: TGTGCCAGCTCTGCTACGCTTGGGGCCAACGTCCTGACTTTC.

The V and J genes are TRBV4-1 and TRBJ2-3; D might be TRBD1 (5 bases). The CDR3 is 17 amino acids. Per the germline V gene, CDR1 is MGHRA and CDR2 is YSYEKL. Trimming left V 1 base short and J 6 bases short, with 20 bases between. The DNA for the CDR3 is TGCGCCAGCAGCCAAGCGAGCTACTTAAGCCCAGGGGATACGCAGTATTTT. Residues: CASSQASYLSPGDTQYF.

This chain links TRBV9 with TRBJ1-2; D unclear. Deletions cut 4 bases from V and 6 bases from J, with 16 bases between. Germline V gene data show CDR1 as SGDLS and CDR2 as YYNGEE. The CDR3 runs to 14 residues. The CDR3 sequence: CASSPRQREDGYTF. The CDR3 nucleotides read TGTGCCAGCAGCCCCAGGCAGAGGGAAGATGGCTACACCTTC.

The rearrangement uses TRBV7-3 and TRBJ1-6, with 8 bases that match TRBD1. Germline trimming cut 1 base from V and 10 bases from J; bases unmatched to any gene: 0. Germline V gene sequence: CDR1 SGHTA, CDR2 FQGTGA. This CDR3 contains 13 residues. The CDR3 reads CASSLRQGSPLHF. The CDR3 nucleotides are TGTGCCAGCAGCTTAAGACAGGGGTCACCCCTCCACTTT.

The chain employs TRBV6-5 and TRBJ2-7; D is ambiguous. This CDR3 comprises 14 residues. V lost 2 bases and J lost 3, with 11 bases in between. Germline CDR1 MNHEY, CDR2 SVGAGI. The CDR3 reads CASSYTSKNYEQYF. In nucleotides, the CDR3 is TGTGCCAGCAGTTACACATCGAAAAACTACGAGCAGTACTTC.

In its sample, this clone was seen once. Here the CDR3 DNA reads TGTGCCAGCAGTGATCCCGCAGAGACCTACGAGCAGTACTTC. Translating gives CASSDPAETYEQYF. This chain uses TRBV2 with TRBJ2-7; no clear D. Germline CDR1 and CDR2: SNHLY and FYNNEI. The V end was cut by 3 bases, the J end by 2 bases, with 11 bases between. The CDR3 has 14 residues.

The genes are TRBV6-5 and TRBJ2-1; either TRBD1 or TRBD2 may supply D (6 bases each). The CDR3 loop spans 15 amino acids. Per germline, CDR1 MNHEY and CDR2 SVGAGI. Trimming pared 6 bases from V and 8 bases from J, leaving 20 bases between. CDR3 sequence: CASSPGRWGADEQFF. As DNA, the CDR3 is TGTGCCAGCAGCCCTGGACGTTGGGGGGCGGATGAGCAGTTCTTC.

V gene TRBV28 combines with J gene TRBJ2-6; 7 bases fit TRBD1. V was pared by 6 bases and J by 2 bases, with 4 bases of the junction left unmatched. The V gene's germline CDR1 is MDHEN and CDR2 SYDVKM. The CDR3 length is 15 residues. For the CDR3, the DNA is TGTGCCAGCAGGGAGACAGGGACTGGGGCCAACGTCCTGACTTTC. The encoded protein is CASRETGTGANVLTF. The whole variable domain, filled in from reference TRBV28 and TRBJ2-6, reads DVKVTQSSRYLVKRTGEKVFLECVQDMDHENMFWYRQDPGLGLRLIYFSYDVKMKEKGDIPEGYSVSREKKERFSLILESASTNQTSMYLCASRETGTGANVLTFGAGSRLTVL.

This clone was detected once. The J gene is TRBJ1-1, the V gene TRBV21-1; the table's D gene call, TRBD1, was not cross checked with the DNA. TRBV21-1 is a listed pseudogene. The CDR3 runs to 17 residues. DNA of the CDR3: TGTGCCAGCAGTCCAGGGGGCCGATTGGTTATTTACACTGAAGCTTTCTTT. This encodes CASSPGGRLVIYTEAFF.

The chain carries TRBV15 and TRBJ2-7; weak D call: TRBD2 (5 bases). Germline CDR1 reads LNHNV; CDR2 reads YYDKDF (reference sequence). V shed 3 bases and J shed 7 bases, with 16 bases lying between them. CDR3 length: 14 residues. The CDR3, as DNA: TGTGCCACCAGCAGCGACCAGCTTTGGAGGGAGCAGTACTTC. This sequence encodes CATSSDQLWREQYF.

V usage is TRBV7-3 and J usage is TRBJ2-3; D gene ambiguous. The CDR3 sequence is 13 residues long. Trimming took 4 bases from V and 10 from J, leaving 15 bases between them. The germline gives CDR1 SGHTA, CDR2 FQGTGA. DNA of the CDR3: TGTGCCAGCAGCTCCCTTTTGGGCAGCCCGCAGTATTTT. This translates into CASSSLLGSPQYF.

V is TRBV2 and J is TRBJ1-5, with 8 bases lining up with TRBD1. With V trimmed by 2 bases and J by 12 bases, 9 bases remained unmatched. CDR3 size: 14 residues. The V gene's germline CDR1 is SNHLY and CDR2 FYNNEI. Here the CDR3 DNA reads TGTGCCAGCAGTGAATGGAGACAGGGGAGGCTCCAGCATTTT. Amino acid sequence: CASSEWRQGRLQHF.

The chain is built from TRBV6-5 and TRBJ1-1, with TRBD1 as a possible D gene (6 bases). The CDR3 contains 12 residues. V shed 5 bases and J shed 5 bases, with 9 bases lying between them. Germline values: CDR1 MNHEY, CDR2 SVGAGI. The CDR3, as DNA: TGTGCCAGCAGTGTAGGGGGAACTGAAGCTTTCTTT. Amino acids: CASSVGGTEAFF.

The chain has TRBV18 and TRBJ1-2; 8 bases agree with TRBD1. This CDR3 comprises 12 residues. Germline CDR1 reads KGHSH; CDR2 reads LQKENI. The trim removed 3 bases at V and 7 bases at J, leaving 1 base unmatched. Here the CDR3 DNA reads TGTGCCAGCTCACCCGACAGGGGTGGCTACACCTTC. Translation gives CASSPDRGGYTF.

The rearrangement uses TRBV25-1 and TRBJ1-1; D is uncertain. Germline lookup yields CDR1 MGHDK and CDR2 SYGVNS. This CDR3 is 14 amino acids long. Trimming stripped 3 bases from V and 6 bases from J, with 14 bases between. The CDR3 protein is CASSERGYPPEAFF. DNA of the CDR3: TGTGCCAGCAGTGAGAGAGGATATCCCCCTGAAGCTTTCTTT. Filled out from reference TRBV25-1 and TRBJ1-1, the complete variable domain reads EADIYQTPRYLVIGTGKKITLECSQTMGHDKMYWYQQDPGMELHLIHYSYGVNSTEKGDLSSESTVSRIRTEHFPLTLESARPSHTSQYLCASSERGYPPEAFFGQGTRLTVV.

This clone was detected a few times. This CDR3 reads CASSLGRLRNEQFF. The CDR3 bases are TGTGCCAGCAGCCTGGGACGCCTCAGGAATGAGCAGTTCTTC. This chain connects TRBV7-6 to TRBJ2-1; D assignment may be TRBD1 or TRBD2 (5 bases each). Per the germline V gene, CDR1 is SGHVS and CDR2 is FNYEAQ. V lost 5 bases and J lost 7, with 15 bases in between. This CDR3 comprises 14 residues. Looking up the rest from reference TRBV7-6 and TRBJ2-1 gives the full variable domain: GAGVSQSPRYKVTKRGQDVALRCDPISGHVSLYWYRQALGQGPEFLTYFNYEAQQDKSGLPNDRFSAERPEGSISTLTIQRTEQRDSAMYRCASSLGRLRNEQFFGPGTRLTVL.

V and J are TRBV6-5 and TRBJ1-4; D gene unclear. This CDR3 comprises 12 residues. V lost 5 bases and J lost 13, with 14 bases in between. Germline CDR1 is MNHEY and CDR2 is SVGAGI. The CDR3 bases are TGTGCCAGCAGTGACTTACTTGGGAGACTGTTTTTT. Its translation is CASSDLLGRLFF.

The chain combines TRBV19 with TRBJ1-5, with 9 bases lining up with TRBD1. The V and J ends lost 6 bases and 4 bases, in that order; junction bases with no gene match: 4. In germline, CDR1 is LNHDA, CDR2 SQIVND (reference sequence). The CDR3 consists of 14 residues. CDR3 residues: CASRDRGLNQPQHF. In DNA form, the CDR3 reads TGTGCCAGTAGGGACAGGGGATTAAATCAGCCCCAGCATTTT.

The V call is TRBV4-3, the J call TRBJ1-4; D gene ambiguous. Germline CDR1 reads LGHNA; CDR2 reads YSLEER. The CDR3 totals 15 residues. V lost 0 bases and J lost 0, with 5 bases in between. The CDR3 DNA reads TGCGCCAGCAGCCAAGATCCTGCAACTAATGAAAAACTGTTTTTT. Translation gives CASSQDPATNEKLFF.